This T cell receptor (beta chain) appears in the sequencing data of a study of T cells in Graves' hyperthyroidism and ophthalmopathy. Overall study results and limits: For ophthalmopathy, model prediction preceded onset by a median about six months.

This CDR3 region has 13 residues. CDR1 LGHDT and CDR2 YNNKEL come from the germline V gene (reference sequence). Amplification of TCR beta CDR3 regions was performed using RNA transcripts as template. A set of HTBI primers served as the primers for a first-round RT-PCR of the TCR CDR3. TCRdb re-analysed the multiplex PCR reads in MiXCR, keeping a single row per CDR3 protein. Found here are about 400,000 distinct CDR3 sequences, roughly 15% of them singletons; the top ten hold less than 15%. Diagnoses were established using clinical symptoms, serum thyroxine and TRAb, thyroid ultrasound and orbital computed tomography. Notes on this clonotype: What it binds is not known. A read error may account for a junction end that differs from germline.

The chain joins TRBV3-1 to TRBJ1-6; D might be TRBD1 (5 bases). The clonotype originates from a man aged 18 to 30 with Graves' ophthalmopathy. Sequencing input: blood. CDR3 region: CAGSQAGIIPLHF. CDR3 DNA: TGTGCCGGCAGCCAAGCAGGGATCATACCCCTCCACTTT.